Listed below are T cell receptor beta chains from one sample, sequenced in a study of response to subunit inactivated influenza vaccine. Each CDR3 protein is one row after TCRdb ran MiXCR on the RT-PCR reads. The sample lists more than 400,000 distinct CDR3 sequences; about a tenth were seen once. The sequenced sample was PBMCs from blood, obtained around seven weeks after vaccination. These TCRs come from a man aged 50 to 60 who received an inactivated influenza vaccine. The CDR3 runs from the conserved cysteine through the conserved F or W. D genes are given only for firm matches. Clone size is stated in some rows and not others, as once, few, many or a class when expanded.

J gene | V gene | clone size | D gene | CDR3 protein | CDR3 DNA
TRBJ2-5 | TRBV2 | - | TRBD1 | CASSRDRALQETQYF | TGTGCCAGCAGTCGGGACAGGGCATTACAAGAGACCCAGTACTTC
TRBJ2-7 | TRBV20-1 | - | TRBD2 | CSARGTSGSPPQYF | TGCAGTGCTAGGGGGACTAGCGGGAGCCCACCGCAGTACTTC
TRBJ2-2 | TRBV6-1 | - | TRBD1 | CASRIRTGNTGELFF | TGTGCCAGCCGAATCCGGACAGGGAACACCGGGGAGCTGTTTTTT
TRBJ1-3 | TRBV4-1 | many | - | CASSQGVSGGRRGNTIYF | TGCGCCAGCAGCCAAGGAGTGTCAGGTGGACGAAGAGGAAACACCATATATTTT
TRBJ1-1 | TRBV28 | - | - | CASTHPGRTTEAFF | TGTGCCAGCACTCACCCCGGACGGACCACTGAAGCTTTCTTT
TRBJ2-2 | TRBV18 | few | - | CASSPPGMNTGELFF | TGTGCCAGCTCACCACCAGGGATGAACACCGGGGAGCTGTTTTTT
TRBJ2-4 | TRBV4-1 | - | - | CASSQDLNIQYF | TGCGCCAGCAGCCAAGACTTGAACATTCAGTACTTC
TRBJ1-2 | TRBV12-3/TRBV12-4 | many | - | CASSFLGGSYGYTF | TGTGCCAGCAGTTTCTTGGGGGGGAGCTATGGCTACACCTTC
TRBJ2-1 | TRBV20-1 | - | - | CSATGESSYNEQFF | TGCAGTGCTACAGGGGAATCCTCCTACAATGAGCAGTTCTTC
TRBJ1-1 | TRBV20-1 | few | TRBD1 | CSARAGQGNTEAFF | TGCAGTGCCAGAGCGGGACAGGGGAACACTGAAGCTTTCTTT
TRBJ2-1 | TRBV12-3/TRBV12-4 | - | - | CASRLASVTSYNEQFF | TGTGCCAGCAGACTCGCCTCCGTGACTAGCTACAATGAGCAGTTCTTC
TRBJ2-5 | TRBV29-1 | few | TRBD2 | CSVTGLAALETQYF | TGCAGCGTCACTGGACTAGCGGCCTTAGAGACCCAGTACTTC
TRBJ2-7 | TRBV7-2 | - | TRBD1 | CASRTDRGLYEQYF | TGTGCCAGCAGAACGGACAGGGGGCTATACGAGCAGTACTTC
TRBJ2-7 | TRBV5-1 | - | - | CASSLEAAKWYEQYF | TGCGCCAGCAGCTTGGAAGCCGCAAAATGGTACGAGCAGTACTTC
TRBJ2-4 | TRBV18 | many | - | CASSPRGDIKYF | TGTGCCAGCTCACCAAGGGGGGACATCAAGTACTTC
TRBJ1-1 | TRBV20-1 | few | - | CSARKGHQNTEAFF | TGCAGTGCTAGAAAGGGACACCAGAACACTGAAGCTTTCTTT
TRBJ2-7 | TRBV6-2/TRBV6-3 | - | TRBD2 | CASRSPGTSGRNEQYF | TGTGCCAGCAGGAGCCCCGGGACTAGCGGGAGGAACGAGCAGTACTTC
TRBJ2-3 | TRBV6-4 | many | - | CASSDDGGGTDTQYF | TGTGCCAGCAGTGACGACGGGGGCGGCACAGATACGCAGTATTTT
TRBJ1-1 | TRBV29-1 | many | - | CSVEEFTGNTEAFF | TGCAGCGTTGAAGAGTTCACAGGGAACACTGAAGCTTTCTTT
TRBJ2-7 | TRBV4-2 | few | - | CASSQSLRLIEQYF | TGTGCCAGCAGCCAATCGCTCCGACTTATCGAGCAGTACTTC
TRBJ1-2 | TRBV4-1 | many | TRBD1 | CASSQDRGRGYGYTF | TGCGCCAGCAGCCAAGACAGGGGGCGAGGGTATGGCTACACCTTC
TRBJ2-1 | TRBV7-2 | - | TRBD1 | CASSVTRGLNEQFF | TGTGCCAGCAGCGTCACTAGGGGGCTCAATGAGCAGTTCTTC
TRBJ2-3 | TRBV12-3/TRBV12-4 | - | - | CASSFHGGTTSTDTQYF | TGTGCCAGCAGTTTCCACGGGGGTACAACTAGCACAGATACGCAGTATTTT
TRBJ2-3 | TRBV28 | few | TRBD2 | CASRLAGEDTQYF | TGTGCCAGCCGACTAGCGGGGGAAGATACGCAGTATTTT
TRBJ2-7 | TRBV12-3/TRBV12-4 | few | - | CASSFTGLYEQYF | TGTGCCAGCAGTTTTACAGGCCTATACGAGCAGTACTTC
TRBJ2-5 | TRBV5-1 | few | TRBD2 | CASTRTSGRLETQYF | TGCGCCAGCACTCGGACTAGCGGGAGACTTGAGACCCAGTACTTC
TRBJ2-7 | TRBV5-1 | few | - | CASSLKGFSYEQYF | TGCGCCAGCAGCTTGAAAGGGTTCTCCTACGAGCAGTACTTC
TRBJ2-7 | TRBV7-9 | many | TRBD2 | CASSLGLAPAYEQYF | TGTGCCAGCAGCCTCGGACTAGCGCCGGCCTACGAGCAGTACTTC
TRBJ2-1 | TRBV12-3/TRBV12-4 | - | TRBD1 | CASRLTGGEFNEQFF | TGTGCCAGCAGGCTGACAGGGGGCGAATTCAATGAGCAGTTCTTC
TRBJ2-6 | TRBV2 | - | TRBD1 | CASSVGGTGVSGANVLTF | TGTGCCAGCAGTGTCGGAGGGACAGGGGTCTCTGGGGCCAACGTCCTGACTTTC
TRBJ1-5 | TRBV7-2 | - | - | CASSSYPGSNQPQHF | TGTGCCAGCAGCTCGTATCCCGGGTCCAATCAGCCCCAGCATTTT
TRBJ1-1 | TRBV4-2 | few | - | CASSQERRNTEAFF | TGTGCCAGCAGCCAAGAACGGAGGAACACTGAAGCTTTCTTT
TRBJ2-3 | TRBV7-7 | few | - | CASSQHLGDTQYF | TGTGCTAGCAGCCAACACCTGGGAGATACGCAGTATTTT
TRBJ2-2 | TRBV12-3/TRBV12-4 | few | TRBD2 | CASSPGTSGPTGELFF | TGTGCCAGCAGTCCCGGGACTAGCGGACCCACCGGGGAGCTGTTTTTT
TRBJ1-1 | TRBV5-1 | many | - | CASSSGNMNTEAFF | TGCGCCAGCAGCTCAGGAAATATGAACACTGAAGCTTTCTTT
TRBJ2-3 | TRBV12-5 | - | - | CASGFMTDTQYF | TGTGCTAGTGGTTTTATGACAGATACGCAGTATTTT
TRBJ2-7 | TRBV5-1 | many | - | CASSLDPGTYEQYF | TGCGCCAGCAGCTTGGATCCGGGGACCTACGAGCAGTACTTC
TRBJ1-2 | TRBV18 | few | TRBD1 | CASSLTGTGGAHNYGYTF | TGTGCCAGCTCACTTACCGGGACAGGGGGCGCCCATAACTATGGCTACACCTTC
TRBJ2-2 | TRBV11-2 | - | - | CASRRMEGNTGELFF | TGTGCCAGCAGGCGGATGGAGGGAAACACCGGGGAGCTGTTTTTT
TRBJ2-1 | TRBV6-2/TRBV6-3 | few | - | CASSTMGGTYNEQFF | TGTGCCAGCAGTACCATGGGGGGCACATACAATGAGCAGTTCTTC
TRBJ2-3 | TRBV5-1 | many | - | CASRRQPSTDTQYF | TGCGCCAGCAGACGCCAACCCAGCACAGATACGCAGTATTTT
TRBJ2-5 | TRBV7-6 | - | - | CASSLVGRSRETQYF | TGTGCCAGCAGCTTAGTCGGAAGAAGCAGGGAGACCCAGTACTTC
TRBJ2-7 | TRBV3-1 | - | TRBD1 | CASSAGTGRNEQYF | TGTGCCAGCAGCGCCGGGACAGGGCGGAACGAGCAGTACTTC
TRBJ1-4 | TRBV6-5 | many | - | CASSYMASGEKLFF | TGTGCCAGCAGTTACATGGCGTCGGGTGAAAAACTGTTTTTT